The rows below give T cell receptor beta chains drawn from one sample of a study of Ad26.COV2.S vaccination and SARS-CoV-2 variants. Clones were sequenced by immunoSEQ multiplex PCR, and TCRdb holds only the in-frame ones, with some missing. The sample carries around 400,000 clones, around 91% recorded once. The sample consisted of peripheral blood, taken in a trial of Ad26.COV2.S vaccine versus placebo. The source is a person between 18 and 65 years old who received the Ad26.COV2.S COVID-19 vaccine or a placebo. The conserved cysteine and the conserved F or W are not part of the CDR3 here. The listing skips clone size in some rows; elsewhere it reads once, few, many or a size class.

v_call	j_call	clone_size	cdr3_aa
TRBV18	TRBJ2-3	NA	ASSPGSSTDTQY
TRBV13	TRBJ2-1	NA	ASSWTSGRTIRTNEQF
TRBV19	TRBJ1-2	NA	ASSIRRTFNGYT
TRBV19	TRBJ2-1	NA	ASSRVGASGSSYNEQF
TRBV6-2/TRBV6-3	TRBJ1-5	NA	ASTPTGSLPQH
TRBV15	TRBJ2-1	NA	ATSGGIQLEHEQF
TRBV11-3	TRBJ2-3	NA	ASSFPGGGADTQY
TRBV7-2	TRBJ2-3	NA	ASGLDTDTQY
TRBV28	TRBJ2-7	NA	ASSLPPYRGTAQY
TRBV27	TRBJ1-1	NA	ASSSSDRDNTEAF
TRBV2	TRBJ2-7	NA	ASSHGTSGPYEQY
TRBV29-1	TRBJ2-7	NA	SGGTSAYEQY
TRBV11-3	TRBJ2-7	once	ASSLDRQRYEQY